This note documents a single TCR beta chain sequence. Trimming cost V 6 bases and J 1 base, with 9 bases left between them. This CDR3 has 13 residues. Germline V gene data show CDR1 as SGHNT and CDR2 as YYREEE (reference sequence). TCRdb's copy holds only in-frame clones and misses some; the assay was immunoSEQ multiplex PCR. The sample contains about 62,000 clones, approximately 94% of which appear only once. The data were taken from a study of preoperative IRX-2 immunotherapy in early breast cancer. Treatment specified: preoperative locoregional IRX-2 cytokine immunotherapy. This phase Ib study tested locoregional IRX-2 cytokine immunotherapy given before surgery.

The source of this sequence is a human donor with breast cancer. The chain recombines TRBV5-4 with TRBJ2-3, with D perhaps matching TRBD2 (5 bases). This specimen was collected from a patient treated with IRX-2 immunotherapy. The CDR3 here is CASKPGGTDTQYF. In nucleotides, the CDR3 is TGTGCCAGCAAGCCCGGGGGCACAGATACGCAGTATTTT.